Sequencing of this T cell receptor (beta chain) was carried out in a study of human T cells and chemical hapten exposure. About the study: In the approximately 25-week study, patients were dosed weekly with diphenylcyclopropenone on the scalp throughout. Study-wide results and limits: The number of TCRs above 1 in 1000 frequency did not change after DPC sensitization.

Time point: patch test 2, 6 weeks after DPC sensitization. This sample's treatment: therapeutic diphenylcyclopropenone sensitization with weekly scalp DPC. Ahead of applying each patch test, blood was sampled. The total RNA was obtained from whole blood that was not fractionated. TCRdb fed the RACE reads into MiXCR, producing one record per CDR3 protein. The sample shows under 100,000 distinct CDR3 sequences, more than 9% of them seen only once. After removal of 2 bases from V and 1 base from J, the junction contained 9 bases not matched to a gene. The V gene's germline CDR1 is MNHNY and CDR2 SVGAGI (reference sequence). The CDR3 totals 17 residues. This clonotype appeared many times. Antigen: not known.

The sequenced sample was whole blood, obtained in connection with sensitization to the hapten diphenylcyclopropenone (DPC). The TCR comes from a woman aged 50 to 65 with alopecia areata. Some clones in this sample may be carry-over from other donors' samples. The chain employs TRBV6-6 and TRBJ1-1, with 8 bases lining up with TRBD1. DNA for the CDR3: TGTGCCAGCAGTTACCCCAAAGGACAGGGTTGGAACACTGAAGCTTTCTTT. Amino acid sequence: CASSYPKGQGWNTEAFF.